The rows below give T cell receptor beta chains drawn from one sample of a study of regulatory T cells in long-lasting Graves disease. TCRdb called the multiplex PCR reads again in MiXCR, with one record for every CDR3 protein. The table has 560,000 or so distinct CDR3 sequences, about 16% seen once. The sample also formed part of further work on T cells in Graves' hyperthyroidism and ophthalmopathy.

Source: peripheral blood mononuclear cells (PBMCs), taken at new diagnosis, from a patient treated with antithyroid drugs. The receptor set was obtained from a man aged 18 to 29 with Graves disease. Both conserved end residues are part of each CDR3. The D gene is left open where the match is weak. Clone size is not always given. Where it is, it says once, few, many or a class for expanded clones.

D gene	clone size	V gene	J gene	CDR3 DNA	CDR3 protein
-	many	TRBV7-9	TRBJ2-1	TGTGCCAGCAGCTTATCCGTGAGCAATGAGCAGTTCTTC	CASSLSVSNEQFF
TRBD2	-	TRBV5-5	TRBJ2-3	TGTGCCAGCAGCCCGGGACTAGCGGGAGTGCTGACAGATACGCAGTATTTT	CASSPGLAGVLTDTQYF
-	-	TRBV25-1	TRBJ2-7	TGTGCCAGCACCCGAGGGAGGGGGCTCTCCTACGAGCAGTACTTC	CASTRGRGLSYEQYF
-	few	TRBV6-2/TRBV6-3	TRBJ1-3	TGTGCCAGTGGAAACACCATATATTTT	CASGNTIYF
TRBD1	-	TRBV5-1	TRBJ2-5	TGCGCCAGCAGCTCCCCTGACAGGGTAGAGACCCAGTACTTC	CASSSPDRVETQYF
-	many	TRBV30	TRBJ1-2	TGTGCCTGGAGTGTACGGGGGGTCAGGAGGGAAGATGGCTACACCTTC	CAWSVRGVRREDGYTF
-	-	TRBV20-1	TRBJ1-5	TGCAGTGCTAGAGGGTCTCTGAGCAATCAGCCCCAGCATTTT	CSARGSLSNQPQHF
-	-	TRBV19	TRBJ2-4	TGTGCCAGTAAAGTAGGTGGGACCCTAGCCAAAAACATTCAGTACTTC	CASKVGGTLAKNIQYF
-	many	TRBV20-1	TRBJ2-1	TGCAGTGCTAGTCCGGGCGCCCAGCCGAATGAGCAGTTCTTC	CSASPGAQPNEQFF
-	few	TRBV20-1	TRBJ2-7	TGCAGTGCTAGAGATATACGGGACTCCTACGAGCAGTACTTC	CSARDIRDSYEQYF
-	-	TRBV4-1	TRBJ2-7	TGCGCCAGCAGCCACCTGGGGGTCTTCTCCTACGAGCAGTACTTC	CASSHLGVFSYEQYF